This entry features one T cell receptor (beta chain) sequence. At one of its ends the junction is not consistent with the germline gene, which may arise from a read error. CDR1 and CDR2 from the germline V gene are DFQATT and SNEGSKA (reference sequence). There are 12 residues in the CDR3. RNA transcripts were the source from which TCR beta CDR3 regions were amplified. RT-PCR in the first round used HTBI primers; a second-round multiplex PCR followed. Each CDR3 protein is one row after TCRdb ran MiXCR on the multiplex PCR reads. The sample holds about 58,000 distinct CDR3 sequences; roughly half are singletons and the top ten take roughly 5%. The data were obtained in a study of Graves' ophthalmopathy and Graves' hyperthyroidism.

The sequenced sample consisted of peripheral blood. The chain carries TRBV20-1 and TRBJ2-3; weak D call: TRBD2 (5 bases). The clonotype comes from an adult woman with Graves' ophthalmopathy. The CDR3 reads CSAGLAPDTQYF. CDR3 sequence (DNA): TGCAGTGCTGGACTCGCCCCAGATACGCAGTATTTC.